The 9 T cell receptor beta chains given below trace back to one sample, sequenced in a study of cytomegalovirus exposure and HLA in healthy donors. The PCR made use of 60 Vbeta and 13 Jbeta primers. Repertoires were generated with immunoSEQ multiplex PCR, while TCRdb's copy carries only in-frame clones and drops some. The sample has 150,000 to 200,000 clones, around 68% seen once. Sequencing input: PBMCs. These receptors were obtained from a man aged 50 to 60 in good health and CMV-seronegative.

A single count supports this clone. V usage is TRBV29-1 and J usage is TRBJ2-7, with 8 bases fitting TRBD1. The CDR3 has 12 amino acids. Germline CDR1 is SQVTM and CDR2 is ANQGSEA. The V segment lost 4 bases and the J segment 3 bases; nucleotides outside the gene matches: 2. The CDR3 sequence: CSVGTGNYEQYF. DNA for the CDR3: TGCAGCGTTGGGACAGGGAACTACGAGCAGTACTTC.

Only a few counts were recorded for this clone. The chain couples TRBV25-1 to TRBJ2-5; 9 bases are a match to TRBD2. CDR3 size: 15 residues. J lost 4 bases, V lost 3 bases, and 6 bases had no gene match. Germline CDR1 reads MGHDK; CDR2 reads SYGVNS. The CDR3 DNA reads TGTGCCAGCAGTGAGTGGGAAGCGGGGGGAGAGACCCAGTACTTC. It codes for CASSEWEAGGETQYF.

The CDR3 sequence is CSYTLRAEAFF. CDR3 DNA sequence: TGCAGCTACACTCTTCGGGCTGAAGCTTTCTTT. The chain has TRBV20-1 and TRBJ1-1; no firm D call. From germline, CDR1 is DFQATT and CDR2 SNEGSKA (reference sequence). This CDR3 spans 11 amino acids.

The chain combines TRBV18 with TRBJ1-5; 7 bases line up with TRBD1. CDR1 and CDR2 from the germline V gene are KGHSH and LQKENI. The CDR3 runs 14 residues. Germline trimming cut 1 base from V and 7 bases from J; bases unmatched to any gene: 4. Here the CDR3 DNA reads TGTGCCAGCTCACCACAGGGGGCAGGACAGCCCCAGCATTTT. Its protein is CASSPQGAGQPQHF. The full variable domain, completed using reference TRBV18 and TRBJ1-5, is NAGVMQNPRHLVRRRGQEARLRCSPMKGHSHVYWYRQLPEEGLKFMVYLQKENIIDESGMPKERFSAEFPKEGPSILRIQQVVRGDSAAYFCASSPQGAGQPQHFGDGTRLSIL.

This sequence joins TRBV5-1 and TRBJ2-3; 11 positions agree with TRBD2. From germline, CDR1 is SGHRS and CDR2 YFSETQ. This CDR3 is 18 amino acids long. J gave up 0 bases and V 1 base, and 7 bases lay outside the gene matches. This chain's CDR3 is CASSLQGLAEPSTDTQYF. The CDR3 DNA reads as TGCGCCAGCAGCTTGCAGGGACTAGCGGAACCTAGCACAGATACGCAGTATTTT.

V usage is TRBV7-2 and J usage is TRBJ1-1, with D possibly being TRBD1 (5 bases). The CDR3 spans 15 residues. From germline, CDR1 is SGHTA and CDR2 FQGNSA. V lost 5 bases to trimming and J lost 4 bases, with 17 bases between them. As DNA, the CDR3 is TGTGCCAGCAGCCTAACCTGGCGGGGGGGCACTGAAGCTTTCTTT. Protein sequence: CASSLTWRGGTEAFF.

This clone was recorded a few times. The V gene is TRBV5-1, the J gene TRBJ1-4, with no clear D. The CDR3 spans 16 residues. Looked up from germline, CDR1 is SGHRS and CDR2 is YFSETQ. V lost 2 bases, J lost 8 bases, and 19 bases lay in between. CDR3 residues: CASSFDGAAEFEKLFF. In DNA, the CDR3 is TGCGCCAGCAGCTTCGATGGAGCCGCAGAGTTCGAAAAACTGTTTTTT.

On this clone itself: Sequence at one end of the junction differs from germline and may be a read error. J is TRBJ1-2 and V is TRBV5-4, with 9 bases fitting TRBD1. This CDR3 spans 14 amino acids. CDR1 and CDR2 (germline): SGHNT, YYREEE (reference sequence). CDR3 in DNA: TGTGCCGGCAGCTTGCACGGGACAGGGTATGGCTACACCTTC. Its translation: CAGSLHGTGYGYTF.

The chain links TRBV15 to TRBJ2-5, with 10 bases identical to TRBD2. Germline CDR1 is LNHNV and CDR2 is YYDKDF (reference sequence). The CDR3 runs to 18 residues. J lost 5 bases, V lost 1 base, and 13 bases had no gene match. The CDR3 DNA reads TGTGCCACCAGCAGAGGTAAAGCTAGCGGGGGCCGGGGGGAGACCCAGTACTTC. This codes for CATSRGKASGGRGETQYF.